This T cell receptor beta chain was recorded in a study of response to subunit inactivated influenza vaccine. Comments on this clonotype: What it binds is not known.

Germline CDR1 SGHVS, CDR2 FQNEAQ. V lost 4 bases to trimming and J lost 7 bases, with 14 bases between them. CDR3 length: 14 amino acids. Overall study findings and caveats: Authors suggested each seasonal influenza vaccination recruits few new T cells.

MiXCR, run by TCRdb on the RT-PCR reads, gives a single entry per CDR3 protein. The table includes a few hundred thousand distinct CDR3 sequences, 14% detected once. Sequenced here: PBMCs from blood, sampled 11 to 12 days after vaccination. The rearrangement joins TRBV7-8 to TRBJ1-5; a weak D match, TRBD1 (6 bases). The receptor's source is a middle-aged man who received an inactivated influenza vaccine. This CDR3 is CASSSRGPSQPQHF. The CDR3 nucleotides read TGTGCCAGCAGCTCCAGGGGCCCAAGCCAGCCCCAGCATTTT.